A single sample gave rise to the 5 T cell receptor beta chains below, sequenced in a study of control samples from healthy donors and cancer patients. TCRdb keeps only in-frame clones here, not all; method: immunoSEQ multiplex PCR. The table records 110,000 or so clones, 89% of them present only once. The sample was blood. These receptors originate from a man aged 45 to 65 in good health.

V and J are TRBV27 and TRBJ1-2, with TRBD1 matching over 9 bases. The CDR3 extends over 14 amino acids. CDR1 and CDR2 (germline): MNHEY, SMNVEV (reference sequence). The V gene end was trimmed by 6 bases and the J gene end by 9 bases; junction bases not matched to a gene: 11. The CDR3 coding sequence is TGTGCCAGCAGCGCCGGGACAGGGAGGTCGAGCTACACCTTC. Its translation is CASSAGTGRSSYTF.

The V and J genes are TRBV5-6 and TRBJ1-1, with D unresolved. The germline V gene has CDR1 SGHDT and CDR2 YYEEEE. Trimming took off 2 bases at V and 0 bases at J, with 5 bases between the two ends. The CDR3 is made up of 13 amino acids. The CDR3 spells CASSFVVNTEAFF. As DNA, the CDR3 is TGTGCCAGCAGCTTCGTAGTGAACACTGAAGCTTTCTTT.

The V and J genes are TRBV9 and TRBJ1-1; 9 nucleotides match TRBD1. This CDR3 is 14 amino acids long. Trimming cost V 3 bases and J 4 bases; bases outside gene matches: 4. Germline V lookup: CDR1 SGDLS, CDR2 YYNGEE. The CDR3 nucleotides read TGTGCCAGCAGCGCCTCGACAGGGGGCACTGAAGCTTTCTTT. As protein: CASSASTGGTEAFF.

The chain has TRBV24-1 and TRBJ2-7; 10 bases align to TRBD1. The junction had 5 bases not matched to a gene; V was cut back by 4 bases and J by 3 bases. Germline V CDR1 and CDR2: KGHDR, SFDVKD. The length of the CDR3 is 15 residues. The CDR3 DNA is TGTGCCACCAGTGAAGCCGGGACAGGGGTCTACGAGCAGTACTTC. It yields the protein CATSEAGTGVYEQYF.

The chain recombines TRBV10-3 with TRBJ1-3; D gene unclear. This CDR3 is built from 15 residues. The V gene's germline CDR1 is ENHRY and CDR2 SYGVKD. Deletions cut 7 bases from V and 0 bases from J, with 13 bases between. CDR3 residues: CAITGGSLSGNTIYF. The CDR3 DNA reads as TGTGCCATCACCGGCGGCAGCCTCTCTGGAAACACCATATATTTT.